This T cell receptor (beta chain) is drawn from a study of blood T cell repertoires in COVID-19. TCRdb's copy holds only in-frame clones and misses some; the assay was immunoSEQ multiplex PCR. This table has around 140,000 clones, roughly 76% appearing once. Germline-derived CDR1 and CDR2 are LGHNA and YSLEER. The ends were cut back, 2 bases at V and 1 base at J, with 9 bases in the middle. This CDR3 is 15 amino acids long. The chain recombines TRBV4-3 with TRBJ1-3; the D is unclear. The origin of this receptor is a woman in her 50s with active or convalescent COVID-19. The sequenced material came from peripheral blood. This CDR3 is CASSQLRFSGNTIYF. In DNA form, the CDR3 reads TGCGCCAGCAGCCAACTGAGGTTTTCTGGAAACACCATATATTTT.